The 12 T cell receptor beta chains reported below all come from one sample, sequenced in a study of immune evolution from preneoplasia to lung adenocarcinoma. The table came from immunoSEQ multiplex PCR; TCRdb's copy has only in-frame clones and leaves some out. The table has roughly 7,800 clones, over 60% seen once. Sequencing used FFPE lung adenocarcinoma in situ tissue. These TCRs come from a donor at least 70 years old with lung adenocarcinoma. Some clones in this sample may be carry-over from other donors' samples.

About this clone: A read error may produce the germline difference seen at one junction end. The chain employs TRBV7-9 and TRBJ1-1; 7 nucleotides agree with TRBD1. Germline V gene sequence: CDR1 SEHNR, CDR2 FQNEAQ (reference sequence). This CDR3 has 17 residues. The DNA for the CDR3 is TGTGTCAGCAGCTCGGTGGGGGGAACGACAGGGTATACTGAAGCTTTCTTT. Translated: CVSSSVGGTTGYTEAFF.

The gene calls are TRBV29-1 and TRBJ1-2; D is undetermined. Germline assignment: CDR1 SQVTM and CDR2 ANQGSEA. The germline V and J ends were trimmed by 6 bases and 3 bases, with 11 bases remaining between them. The CDR3 has 12 residues. CDR3 DNA: TGCAGCGTCGGGGATAACGACTATGGCTACACCTTC. It codes for CSVGDNDYGYTF.

This clone showed up just a few times. The chain is built from TRBV7-9 and TRBJ1-2, with 9 bases fitting TRBD1. CDR1 is SEHNR, CDR2 FQNEAQ, per germline (reference sequence). This CDR3 has 15 amino acids. With V trimmed by 6 bases and J by 4 bases, 9 bases remained unmatched. CDR3 sequence reads: CASSSPGQGAYGYTF. CDR3 coding DNA: TGTGCCAGCAGTTCTCCGGGACAGGGCGCCTATGGCTACACCTTC.

CDR3 coding DNA: TGTGCCAGCAGCCGCGCTTGGGGGGAAAACAATGAGCAGTTCTTC. Protein sequence: CASSRAWGENNEQFF. The rearrangement uses TRBV11-3 and TRBJ2-1; possibly TRBD2 for D (6 bases). Germline V CDR1 and CDR2: SGHNT, YENEEA. V lost 5 bases, J lost 5 bases, and 16 bases lay in between. The CDR3 consists of 15 residues.

The chain joins TRBV6-1 to TRBJ1-6; possible D gene TRBD1, 5 bases. V was trimmed by 2 bases and J by 9 bases, leaving 14 bases between them. This CDR3 has 15 residues. Per germline, CDR1 MNHNS and CDR2 SASEGT. The CDR3 DNA is TGTGCCAGCAGTGAACAGTCGGGGCAAAGTTCACCCCTCCACTTT. Translation gives CASSEQSGQSSPLHF.

V and J are TRBV7-9 and TRBJ1-1, with D possibly being TRBD1 (5 bases). Trimming took off 5 bases at V and 5 bases at J, with 18 bases between the two ends. Germline V gene data show CDR1 as SEHNR and CDR2 as FQNEAQ (reference sequence). The CDR3 sequence is 15 residues long. CDR3 DNA: TGTGCCAGCAGCGCAAATCCGGGACGGGGGACTGAAGCTTTCTTT. Its translation is CASSANPGRGTEAFF.

This chain connects TRBV7-9 to TRBJ2-7, with a tentative D call TRBD2 (5 bases). V was trimmed by 5 bases and J by 0 bases, leaving 17 bases between them. Germline CDR1 SEHNR, CDR2 FQNEAQ (reference sequence). There are 16 residues in the CDR3. The CDR3 protein is CASSPGLASLSYEQYF. In DNA form, the CDR3 reads TGTGCCAGCAGCCCTGGCTTAGCGTCCCTCTCCTACGAGCAGTACTTC.

The rearrangement joins TRBV4-2 to TRBJ1-5; D may be TRBD1 (6 bases). This CDR3 spans 12 amino acids. Germline V gene lookup returns CDR1 LGHNA and CDR2 YNFKEQ. The V and J ends lost 6 bases and 6 bases respectively, with 9 bases between them. The CDR3 DNA reads TGTGCCAGCAGACAGGGCGTTCAGCCCCAGCATTTT. Protein: CASRQGVQPQHF.

The rearrangement links TRBV6-5 to TRBJ2-2; 9 positions agree with TRBD2. V dropped 6 bases and J dropped 5; count of bases not matched to a gene: 4. The germline gives CDR1 MNHEY, CDR2 SVGAGI. This CDR3 is built from 14 residues. The CDR3 is CASRAGGDTGELFF. Written as DNA, the CDR3 is TGTGCCAGCAGGGCGGGAGGGGATACCGGGGAGCTGTTTTTT.

The rearrangement uses TRBV29-1 and TRBJ2-5, with a possible D match to TRBD1 (6 bases). This CDR3 has 13 residues. From germline, CDR1 is SQVTM and CDR2 ANQGSEA. Trimming cost V 6 bases and J 0 bases, with 11 bases left between them. CDR3 in amino acids: CSVNQGNQETQYF. In DNA form, the CDR3 reads TGCAGCGTCAACCAGGGGAACCAAGAGACCCAGTACTTC. The complete variable domain, with remaining parts taken from reference TRBV29-1 and TRBJ2-5, reads SAVISQKPSRDICQRGTSLTIQCQVDSQVTMMFWYRQQPGQSLTLIATANQGSEATYESGFVIDKFPISRPNLTFSTLTVSNMSPEDSSIYLCSVNQGNQETQYFGPGTRLLVL.

This clone was seen only a few times. V gene TRBV18 combines with J gene TRBJ1-1; D call uncertain. CDR1 and CDR2 (germline): KGHSH, LQKENI. The CDR3 totals 14 residues. V gave up 8 bases and J gave up 2 bases, with 15 bases separating them. The DNA of the CDR3 is TGTGCCAGCCAAACTCCATCGGGAAACACTGAAGCTTTCTTT. This sequence encodes CASQTPSGNTEAFF.

The chain is built from TRBV7-2 and TRBJ2-5; TRBD2 matches 8 bases. The end of the DNA is better explained by TRBJ2-7, so the J call may be wrong. Per the germline V gene, CDR1 is SGHTA and CDR2 is FQGNSA. The CDR3 has 14 amino acids. Written as DNA, the CDR3 is TGTGCCAGCAGAGAGGGGGGACTAGAGTACGAGCAGTACTTC. Its protein product is CASREGGLEYEQYF.